This T cell receptor (beta chain) stems from a study of shared clonotypes between healthy human individuals. TCRdb keeps only in-frame clones here, not all; method: immunoSEQ multiplex PCR. The repertoire holds approximately 2.3 million clones, with just over 90% as singletons. The sample comprised naive CD4+ T cells from PBMCs. The subset here: CD45RA+ positively selected. This TCR was recovered from a man between 18 and 35 years old in good health. Some clones in this sample may be carry-over from other donors' samples.

This CDR3 reads CASSTTANYGYTF. DNA of the CDR3: TGTGCCAGTAGTACCACAGCTAACTATGGCTACACCTTC. This chain uses TRBV19 with TRBJ1-2; no clear D. Trimming stripped 4 bases from V and 0 bases from J, with 6 bases between. This CDR3 region has 13 residues. Germline CDR1 and CDR2: LNHDA and SQIVND (reference sequence).